This T cell receptor beta chain was documented in a study of OX40 agonist ivuxolimab in advanced cancers. Overall study findings and caveats: The specificity for antigen of the expanded peripheral T cells was not determined. In CD8+ T cells, expanded clones were on average more numerous than in CD4+. By week 6 at 0.1 to 3.0 mg/kg, blood CD4+ and CD8+ T cells had expanded clonally.

On this clone itself: Antigen: not known.

CDR1 and CDR2 (germline): GTSNPN, SVGIG (reference sequence). Trimming took 0 bases from V and 5 from J, leaving 11 bases between them. The CDR3 loop spans 13 amino acids. Profiling relied on immunoSEQ multiplex PCR, and the TCRdb table lists in-frame clones only, not all of them. The repertoire holds 150,000 to 170,000 clones, with approximately 94% as singletons. V and J are TRBV30 and TRBJ2-7; D gene unclear. This clonotype was obtained from an adult with an advanced solid tumor such as melanoma, head and neck, liver or kidney cancer. The sequenced sample was CD4+ or CD8+ T cells sorted from blood, obtained in a trial of the OX40 agonist ivuxolimab. The CDR3 DNA reads TGTGCCTGGAGTGTGGGAAGTGGCGACGAGCAGTACTTC. Translation gives CAWSVGSGDEQYF.